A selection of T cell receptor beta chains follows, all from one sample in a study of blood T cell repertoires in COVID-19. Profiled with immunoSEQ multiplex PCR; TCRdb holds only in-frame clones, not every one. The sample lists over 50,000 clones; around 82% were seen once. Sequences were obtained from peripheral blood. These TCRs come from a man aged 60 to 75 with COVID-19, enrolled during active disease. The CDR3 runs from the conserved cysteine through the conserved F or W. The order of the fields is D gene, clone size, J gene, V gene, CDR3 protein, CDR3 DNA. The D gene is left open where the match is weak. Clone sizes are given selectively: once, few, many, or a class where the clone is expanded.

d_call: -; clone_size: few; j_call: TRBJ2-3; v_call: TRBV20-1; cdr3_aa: CSASGVDTQYF; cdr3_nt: TGCAGTGCTAGCGGGGTAGATACGCAGTATTTT
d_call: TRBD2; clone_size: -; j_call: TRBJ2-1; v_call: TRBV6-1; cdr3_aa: CASSDVAGGGEFF; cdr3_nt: TGTGCCAGCAGTGATGTAGCGGGAGGGGGTGAGTTCTTC
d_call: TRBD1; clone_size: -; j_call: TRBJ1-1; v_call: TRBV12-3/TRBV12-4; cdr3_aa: CASSHNDRGEAFF; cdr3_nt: TGTGCCAGCAGCCATAACGACAGGGGGGAAGCTTTCTTT
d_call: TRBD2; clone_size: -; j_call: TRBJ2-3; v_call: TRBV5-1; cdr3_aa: CASSRTSGVFTDTQYF; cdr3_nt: TGCGCCAGCAGCAGGACTAGCGGAGTGTTCACAGATACGCAGTATTTT
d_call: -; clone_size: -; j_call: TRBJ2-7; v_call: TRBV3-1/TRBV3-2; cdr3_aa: CASSQGIYFVGALEQYF; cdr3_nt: TGTGCCAGCAGCCAAGGGATCTATTTTGTGGGGGCGCTTGAGCAGTACTTC
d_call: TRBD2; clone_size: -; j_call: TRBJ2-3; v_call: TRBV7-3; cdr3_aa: CASNRNLAGADTQYF; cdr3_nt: TGTGCCAGCAACCGAAACCTAGCGGGGGCCGATACGCAGTATTTT
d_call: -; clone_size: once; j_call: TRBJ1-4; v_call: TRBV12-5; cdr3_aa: CASGLVRQIGVNEKLFF; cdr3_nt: TGTGCTAGTGGTTTGGTACGTCAGATCGGGGTTAATGAAAAACTGTTTTTT
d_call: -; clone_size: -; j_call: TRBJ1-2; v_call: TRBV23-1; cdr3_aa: CASSRKGTNYGYTF; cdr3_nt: TGCGCCAGCAGTCGCAAGGGGACTAACTATGGCTACACCTTC
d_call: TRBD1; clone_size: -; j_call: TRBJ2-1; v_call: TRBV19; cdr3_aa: CASIRTGGMYNEQFF; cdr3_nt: TGTGCCAGTATTCGGACAGGGGGCATGTACAATGAGCAGTTCTTC
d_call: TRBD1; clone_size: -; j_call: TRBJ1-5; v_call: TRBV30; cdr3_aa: CAWQRGQGHQPQHF; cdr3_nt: TGTGCCTGGCAGCGGGGACAGGGGCATCAGCCCCAGCATTTT
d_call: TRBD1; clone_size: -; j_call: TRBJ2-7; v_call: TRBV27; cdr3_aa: CASSWTGLAYEQYF; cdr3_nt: TGTGCCAGCAGCTGGACAGGGCTAGCGTACGAGCAGTACTTC
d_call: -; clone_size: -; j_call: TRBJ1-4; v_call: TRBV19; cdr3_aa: CASSTRQQTNEKLFF; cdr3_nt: TGTGCCAGTAGTACCCGACAGCAAACTAATGAAAAACTGTTTTTT
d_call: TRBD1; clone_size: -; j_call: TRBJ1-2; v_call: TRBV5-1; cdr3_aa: CASSELTGGMPYGYTF; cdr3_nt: TGCGCCAGCAGCGAGCTGACAGGGGGAATGCCGTATGGCTACACCTTC
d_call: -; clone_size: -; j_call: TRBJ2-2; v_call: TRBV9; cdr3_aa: CASSVAGTDNTGELFF; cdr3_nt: TGTGCCAGCAGCGTAGCGGGAACCGATAACACCGGGGAGCTGTTTTTT
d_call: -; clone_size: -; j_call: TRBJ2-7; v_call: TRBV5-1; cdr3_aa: CASSLGEPSNEQYF; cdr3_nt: TGCGCCAGCAGCTTGGGAGAACCCTCTAACGAGCAGTACTTC
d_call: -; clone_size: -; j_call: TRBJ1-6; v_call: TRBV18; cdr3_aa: CASSAGGPDNSPLHF; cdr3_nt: TGTGCCAGCTCAGCGGGGGGACCCGATAATTCACCCCTCCACTTT
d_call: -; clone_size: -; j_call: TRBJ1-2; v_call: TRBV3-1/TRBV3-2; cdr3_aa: CASSHLDRSHYGYTF; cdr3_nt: TGTGCCAGCAGCCACCTAGACAGATCCCACTATGGCTACACCTTC
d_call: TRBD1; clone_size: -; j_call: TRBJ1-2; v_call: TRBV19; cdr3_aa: CASSSPGQVAYGYTF; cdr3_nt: TGTGCCAGTAGTTCACCGGGACAGGTCGCTTATGGCTACACCTTC
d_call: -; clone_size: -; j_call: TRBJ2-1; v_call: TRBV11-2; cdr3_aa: CASRATGALAGFRYNEQFF; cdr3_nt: TGTGCCAGCAGAGCGACAGGGGCGCTAGCGGGATTTAGGTACAATGAGCAGTTCTTC
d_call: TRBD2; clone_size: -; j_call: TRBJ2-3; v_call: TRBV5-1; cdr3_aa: CASTPRLAGSSDTQYF; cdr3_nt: TGCGCCAGCACCCCGAGACTAGCGGGATCCTCAGATACGCAGTATTTT
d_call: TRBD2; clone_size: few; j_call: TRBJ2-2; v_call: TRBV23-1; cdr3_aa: CATWGGTVRNGELFF; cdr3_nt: TGCGCCACCTGGGGGGGGACCGTGCGGAACGGGGAGCTGTTTTTT
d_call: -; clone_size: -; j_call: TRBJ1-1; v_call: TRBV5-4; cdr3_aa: CASSSLGDTEAFF; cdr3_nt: TGTGCCAGCAGCTCCCTAGGGGACACTGAAGCTTTCTTT
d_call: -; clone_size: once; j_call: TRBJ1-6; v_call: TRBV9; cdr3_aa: CASSASRGGGFYNSPLHF; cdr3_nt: TGTGCCAGCAGCGCCTCGAGAGGGGGGGGCTTCTATAATTCACCCCTCCACTTT